The 5 T cell receptor beta chains listed next were all sequenced from one sample in a study of blood T cell repertoires in COVID-19. Clones were read by immunoSEQ multiplex PCR, and TCRdb kept only the in-frame ones, dropping some. The table shows 250,000 or so clones, with around nine tenths occurring only once. Sequenced input: peripheral blood. Source of these receptors: a woman in her thirties or forties who had recovered from COVID-19.

V usage is TRBV7-8 and J usage is TRBJ2-5; weak D call: TRBD2 (5 bases). Germline assignment: CDR1 SGHVS and CDR2 FQNEAQ. There are 14 residues in the CDR3. The germline V and J ends were trimmed by 5 bases and 4 bases, with 14 bases remaining between them. The CDR3 sequence is CASSPAGGLETQYF. The CDR3 coding sequence is TGTGCCAGCAGCCCGGCAGGCGGGCTAGAGACCCAGTACTTC.

The rearrangement links TRBV12-5 to TRBJ1-3, with 9 bases identical to TRBD1. The CDR3 is 16 amino acids. Germline V gene sequence: CDR1 LGHNT, CDR2 FRNRAP. V shed 0 bases and J 6 bases; nucleotides not matched to a gene: 6. The CDR3 sequence: CASGLVRGDRANTIYF. CDR3 DNA sequence: TGTGCTAGTGGTTTGGTACGCGGGGACAGGGCAAACACCATATATTTT.

J is TRBJ2-1 and V is TRBV9; 7 bases are a match to TRBD1. Germline CDR1 SGDLS, CDR2 YYNGEE. The junction had 9 bases not matched to a gene; V was cut back by 4 bases and J by 8 bases. The CDR3 runs 14 residues. The CDR3 region has the DNA TGTGCCAGCAGCAGAGGGGGCTCCCAAGATGAGCAGTTCTTC. This codes for CASSRGGSQDEQFF.

V and J are TRBV7-2 and TRBJ2-3; 8 bases align to TRBD1. Germline-derived CDR1 and CDR2 are SGHTA and FQGNSA. V trimming: 5 bases; J trimming: 6 bases; junction bases outside the gene matches: 19. This CDR3 is built from 18 residues. The CDR3 nucleotides are TGTGCCAGCAGCCCGACGGGGACCTCGGGGGCAGGGGGCGATACGCAGTATTTT. Amino acids: CASSPTGTSGAGGDTQYF.

The count of this clone is one. The chain uses TRBV11-2 and TRBJ2-1, with 15 bases that match TRBD2. CDR1 and CDR2 (germline): SGHAT, FQNNGV. The CDR3 is 18 amino acids. The V segment lost 1 base and the J segment 9 bases; nucleotides outside the gene matches: 10. CDR3 region: CASSLVTGLAGGDGEQFF. In DNA, the CDR3 is TGTGCCAGCAGCTTAGTCACGGGACTAGCGGGAGGAGACGGTGAGCAGTTCTTC.